Each of the 7 T cell receptor beta chains below was sequenced from the same sample in a study of CD8 T cells in Susac syndrome (dated by TCRdb to about 2019). The library was built by means of the immunoSEQ multiplex PCR assay. RNA was extracted using the RNeasy kit, and roughly 0.5 to 1 microgram was reverse transcribed with random hexamers. TCRdb reworked the public reads: Q25 trimming with fastp, MiXCR clone assembly, productive beta chains retained. CDR3 protein duplicates are merged, each entry listing the most common genes and DNA. The sample table holds roughly 150,000 distinct CDR3 sequences, of which roughly 95% were seen once. The ten most abundant clones make up 0.13% to 0.15% of the sample. Sample: CD8+ T cells from PBMCs. The receptors were gathered from a human donor with multiple sclerosis.

V gene TRBV6-5 combines with J gene TRBJ2-7; TRBD1 might be the D (5 bases). The V end lost 10 bases, the J end lost 3 bases, and 19 bases lay between the germline ends. The germline gives CDR1 MNHEY, CDR2 SVGAGI. This CDR3 has 14 residues. The CDR3 sequence is CANKLTGLDYEQYF. CDR3 coding DNA: TGTGCCAACAAGCTTACAGGTCTCGACTACGAGCAGTACTTC.

V usage is TRBV6-1 and J usage is TRBJ2-3; 11 bases agree with TRBD2. Germline lookup yields CDR1 MNHNS and CDR2 SASEGT. The CDR3 consists of 18 residues. V shed 5 bases and J 2 bases; nucleotides not matched to a gene: 12. The CDR3 loop is CASSPSSLAGDPTDTQYF. CDR3 nucleotides: TGTGCCAGCAGTCCATCTTCACTAGCGGGGGACCCCACAGATACGCAGTATTTT.

The chain joins TRBV29-1 to TRBJ2-1; possible D gene TRBD2, 6 bases. V was pared by 8 bases and J by 7 bases, with 18 bases between. Germline CDR1 is SQVTM and CDR2 is ANQGSEA. CDR3 length: 13 residues. CDR3 in amino acids: CSPFFGGLNEQFF. The CDR3 bases are TGCAGCCCCTTTTTTGGGGGACTTAATGAGCAGTTCTTC.

The chain is built from TRBV13 and TRBJ2-5, with 7 bases that match TRBD1. The CDR3 has 14 residues. Germline CDR1 and CDR2: PRHDT and FYEKMQ (reference sequence). The J segment lost 9 bases and the V segment lost 4 bases, leaving 11 bases of the junction unmatched. The CDR3 DNA reads TGTGCCAGCAGCTGGACAGAGTACCAGGGGGCCCAGTACTTC. Its translation is CASSWTEYQGAQYF.

The rearrangement uses TRBV5-6 and TRBJ2-1; 8 nucleotides match TRBD2. CDR1 and CDR2 (germline): SGHDT, YYEEEE. The CDR3 covers 16 residues. V was clipped by 0 bases and J by 5 bases; unmatched bases: 7. CDR3: CASSLVGGGFNNEQFF. In nucleotides, the CDR3 is TGTGCCAGCAGCTTGGTAGGCGGGGGGTTTAACAATGAGCAGTTCTTC.

The rearrangement joins TRBV3-1 to TRBJ2-3, with D unresolved. V was cut by 5 bases and J by 2 bases, with 8 bases left in between. The CDR3 length is 13 residues. Germline V gene data show CDR1 as LGHDT and CDR2 as YNNKEL (reference sequence). CDR3 protein: CASSTVNTDTQYF. CDR3 bases: TGTGCCAGCAGCACGGTTAACACAGATACGCAGTATTTT.

J is TRBJ1-1 and V is TRBV7-2, with D hard to call. The germline CDR1 and CDR2 sequences are SGHTA and FQGNSA. CDR3 length: 15 amino acids. Trimming cost V 2 bases and J 1 base, with 11 bases left between them. Here the CDR3 reads CASSLFAFENTEAFF. In DNA form, the CDR3 reads TGTGCCAGCAGCTTATTTGCCTTCGAGAACACTGAAGCTTTCTTT.